These T cell receptor beta chains were read from a single sample in a study of blood T cell repertoires in COVID-19. The protocol was immunoSEQ multiplex PCR, while the TCRdb copy is restricted to in-frame clones and leaves out a portion. The sample shows more than 350,000 clones, more than 80% of them seen only once. Source material: PBMCs or T cells enriched from blood (not recorded which). These receptors originate from a man aged 18 to 29 who had recovered from COVID-19. The CDR3 runs from the conserved cysteine through the conserved F or W. The D gene is left open where the match is weak. Size values are once, few and many counts, or a class for expanded clones, and some rows have none.

D	size	J	V	DNA	CDR3
-	-	TRBJ2-1	TRBV29-1	TGCAGTACCAGCGGAGCTGACGCTGAGCAGTTCTTC	CSTSGADAEQFF
TRBD2	-	TRBJ2-1	TRBV6-5	TGTGCCAGCGGGGCTAGCGGGAGCTCCTACAATGAGCAGTTCTTC	CASGASGSSYNEQFF
TRBD2	once	TRBJ2-1	TRBV3-1/TRBV3-2	TGTGCCAGCAGCCAAGAGGGGATATTAGCGGGCTCCTACAATGAGCAGTTCTTC	CASSQEGILAGSYNEQFF
TRBD1	-	TRBJ1-3	TRBV19	TGTGCCAGTAGTATCGGACAGGGAGCTGGAAACACCATATATTTT	CASSIGQGAGNTIYF
-	once	TRBJ1-3	TRBV9	TGTGCCAGCAGCTTTCCTCCCCGGGTCCGCGCTGAGGACACCATATATTTT	CASSFPPRVRAEDTIYF
-	-	TRBJ2-2	TRBV28	TGTGCCAGCGGGTCACAGGGAGTCGACACCGGGGAGCTGTTTTTT	CASGSQGVDTGELFF
-	-	TRBJ2-1	TRBV12-5	TGTGCTAGTGGTTTCCCGTGGCGGAGGCCGAAGACTGACTCCTACAATGAGCAGTTCTTC	CASGFPWRRPKTDSYNEQFF
-	-	TRBJ2-7	TRBV6-1	TGTGCCAGCAGTGAAGGTTGGTACACCGGGATACACTTC	CASSEGWYTGIHF
-	-	TRBJ1-1	TRBV23-1	TGCGCCAGTAAAAGGACAGAGATGAACACTGAAGCTTTCTTT	CASKRTEMNTEAFF
-	-	TRBJ1-5	TRBV18	TGTGCCAGCTCACCACAGAGGGATCAGCCCCAGCATTTT	CASSPQRDQPQHF